Below are 19 T cell receptor beta chains sequenced from a single sample in a study of cytomegalovirus exposure and HLA in healthy donors. The PCR was carried out with 60 Vbeta primers and 13 Jbeta primers. Profiling relied on immunoSEQ multiplex PCR, and the TCRdb table lists in-frame clones only, not all of them. The profile shows some 120,000 clones, about 70% of them singletons. Sequenced material: PBMCs. These receptors were taken from a woman aged 55-70 years in good health and CMV-seropositive.

The chain employs TRBV6-6 and TRBJ2-7; D is ambiguous. CDR1 and CDR2 (germline): MNHNY, SVGAGI (reference sequence). The CDR3 sequence is 12 residues long. Trimming removed 2 bases from V and 7 bases from J, with 9 bases in between. This CDR3 reads CASSYILSEQYF. DNA for the CDR3: TGTGCCAGCAGTTACATACTCTCGGAGCAGTACTTC.

The chain has TRBV30 and TRBJ1-1; 8 bases align to TRBD1. Germline assignment: CDR1 GTSNPN and CDR2 SVGIG (reference sequence). The V segment lost 5 bases and the J segment 1 base; nucleotides outside the gene matches: 9. The CDR3 totals 15 residues. The CDR3 loop reads CAWGQGLAGNTEAFF. In DNA, the CDR3 is TGTGCCTGGGGACAGGGATTAGCGGGGAACACTGAAGCTTTCTTT. Filled out from reference TRBV30 and TRBJ1-1, the complete variable domain reads SQTIHQWPATLVQPVGSPLSLECTVEGTSNPNLYWYRQAAGRGLQLLFYSVGIGQISSEVPQNLSASRPQDRQFILSSKKLLLSDSGFYLCAWGQGLAGNTEAFFGQGTRLTVV.

This clone appeared a few times. The V and J genes are TRBV19 and TRBJ1-5, with D maybe TRBD1 (6 bases). Germline V lookup: CDR1 LNHDA, CDR2 SQIVND (reference sequence). The CDR3 loop spans 16 amino acids. Trimming cost V 7 bases and J 0 bases, with 16 bases left between them. CDR3 sequence: CASISGVGGSNQPQHF. CDR3 bases: TGTGCCAGTATCTCCGGGGTAGGGGGTAGCAATCAGCCCCAGCATTTT.

This clone appeared a single time. This chain connects TRBV6-6 to TRBJ2-7; 11 nucleotides line up with TRBD1. The CDR3 is 15 residues long. Germline V gives CDR1 MNHNY, CDR2 SVGAGI (reference sequence). The V segment lost 7 bases and the J segment 4 bases; nucleotides outside the gene matches: 9. The CDR3 region is CASTKRTGGTYEQYF. CDR3 bases: TGTGCCAGCACCAAACGGACAGGGGGCACGTACGAGCAGTACTTC.

The rearrangement joins TRBV30 to TRBJ2-3, with TRBD1 as a possible D gene (6 bases). The germline V gene encodes CDR1 GTSNPN and CDR2 SVGIG (reference sequence). This CDR3 has 16 residues. Trimming stripped 4 bases from V and 0 bases from J, with 17 bases between. The CDR3 sequence: CAWTPVGDTSTDTQYF. CDR3 nucleotides: TGTGCCTGGACCCCAGTGGGGGACACTAGCACAGATACGCAGTATTTT.

Concerning this clone: One end of the junction does not line up with germline, which may come from a read error. This CDR3 is also generated by other DNA sequences in the sample. CDR3: CSVRLQTGPTGELFF. The CDR3 region has the DNA TGTAGCGTTCGCCTACAGACAGGGCCCACCGGGGAGCTGTTTTTT. The chain combines TRBV29-1 with TRBJ2-2; the match to TRBD1 covers 7 bases. The CDR3 consists of 15 residues. Germline lookup yields CDR1 SQVTM and CDR2 ANQGSEA.

This clone was detected only once. The chain joins TRBV29-1 to TRBJ1-2; D might be TRBD1 (5 bases). Trimming shortened V by 5 bases and J by 8 bases, and 15 bases separated the two germline ends. The CDR3 consists of 12 residues. Looked up from germline, CDR1 is SQVTM and CDR2 is ANQGSEA. The CDR3 region is CSVRWGSAGYTF. CDR3 in DNA: TGCAGCGTTCGATGGGGCTCTGCGGGCTACACCTTC.

In its sample, this clone was seen a few times. The chain recombines TRBV7-8 with TRBJ2-1; 14 bases are shared with TRBD2. This CDR3 region has 14 residues. From germline, CDR1 is SGHVS and CDR2 FQNEAQ. Unmatched junction bases numbered 2, after V lost 6 bases and J lost 7 bases. The CDR3, as DNA: TGTGCCAGCAGGACTAGCGGGAGGGTGAATGAGCAGTTCTTC. Its protein product is CASRTSGRVNEQFF.

This clone was picked up one time. J is TRBJ1-6 and V is TRBV9; 8 bases map to TRBD1. V dropped 3 bases and J dropped 6; count of bases not matched to a gene: 8. The CDR3 runs 16 residues. CDR1 SGDLS and CDR2 YYNGEE come from the germline V gene. CDR3 region: CASSGLPGGGNSPLHF. The CDR3 DNA reads as TGTGCCAGCAGCGGTCTCCCAGGGGGCGGTAATTCACCCCTCCACTTT.

The chain couples TRBV6-4 to TRBJ1-3, with a possible D match to TRBD1 (6 bases). Trimming pared 0 bases from V and 0 bases from J, leaving 24 bases between. Germline V CDR1 and CDR2: MRHNA, SNTAGT. The CDR3 is 21 amino acids. The CDR3: CASSDSRGPLTTGNSGNTIYF. The CDR3 DNA is TGTGCCAGCAGTGACTCGCGCGGTCCCCTTACAACAGGGAACTCTGGAAACACCATATATTTT.

The V gene is TRBV7-2, the J gene TRBJ2-3, with a possible D match to TRBD1 (5 bases). The CDR3 length is 14 residues. With 5 bases removed from V and 6 bases from J, the gap between germline ends came to 15 bases. Germline CDR1 and CDR2: SGHTA and FQGNSA. For the CDR3, the DNA is TGTGCCAGCAGCACCAGAACAGGCGCCGATACGCAGTATTTT. This sequence encodes CASSTRTGADTQYF.

This chain's CDR3 is CASRRRWNTEAFF. The CDR3 DNA follows: TGTGCCAGCAGGAGGAGATGGAACACTGAAGCTTTCTTT. This chain links TRBV28 with TRBJ1-1, with D uncertain. Germline assignment: CDR1 MDHEN and CDR2 SYDVKM. The V end lost 6 bases, the J end lost 1 base, and 9 bases lay between the germline ends. The CDR3 is made up of 13 amino acids. Complete variable domain (other parts from reference TRBV28 and TRBJ1-1): DVKVTQSSRYLVKRTGEKVFLECVQDMDHENMFWYRQDPGLGLRLIYFSYDVKMKEKGDIPEGYSVSREKKERFSLILESASTNQTSMYLCASRRRWNTEAFFGQGTRLTVV.

The CDR3 coding sequence is TGCGCCAGCAGCTTGGCCCAGAGCATAAACTACGAGCAGTACTTC. Translating it yields CASSLAQSINYEQYF. The chain joins TRBV5-1 to TRBJ2-5; no definite D call. The J call may be in error: the DNA end matches TRBJ2-7 better. Germline lookup yields CDR1 SGHRS and CDR2 YFSETQ. This CDR3 spans 15 amino acids.

The chain combines TRBV4-3 with TRBJ2-7; 9 nucleotides agree with TRBD2. Per the germline V gene, CDR1 is LGHNA and CDR2 is YSLEER. The CDR3 consists of 19 residues. The junction had 16 bases not matched to a gene; V was cut back by 0 bases and J by 4 bases. In DNA form, the CDR3 reads TGCGCCAGCAGCCAAGATTTCGGCGGGGGGGCCGGATCTGGTTACGAGCAGTACTTC. Protein sequence: CASSQDFGGGAGSGYEQYF.

The genes are TRBV2 and TRBJ1-6, with TRBD1 matching over 11 bases. Germline V gives CDR1 SNHLY, CDR2 FYNNEI. The CDR3 sequence is 13 residues long. V was pared by 11 bases and J by 9 bases, with 6 bases of the junction left unmatched. The CDR3 sequence is CAHRGTGGSPLHF. DNA for the CDR3: TGTGCCCATCGGGGGACAGGGGGTTCACCCCTCCACTTT.

The V and J genes are TRBV7-9 and TRBJ2-7, with 8 positions matching TRBD2. J gave up 7 bases and V 5 bases, and 4 bases lay outside the gene matches. The CDR3 totals 12 residues. Per the germline V gene, CDR1 is SEHNR and CDR2 is FQNEAQ (reference sequence). The CDR3 loop reads CASSQIAGEQYF. The CDR3 bases are TGTGCCAGCAGCCAGATAGCGGGAGAGCAGTACTTC.

This rearrangement joins TRBV19 to TRBJ2-7, with 8 bases that match TRBD1. The trim removed 3 bases at V and 6 bases at J, leaving 7 bases unmatched. The CDR3 loop spans 14 amino acids. Per germline, CDR1 LNHDA and CDR2 SQIVND (reference sequence). The CDR3 spells CASSMVGTGGEQYF. In nucleotides, the CDR3 is TGTGCCAGTAGTATGGTTGGGACAGGAGGCGAGCAGTACTTC.

V usage is TRBV5-1 and J usage is TRBJ2-1; 11 bases are a match to TRBD2. CDR3 size: 14 residues. Germline V CDR1 and CDR2: SGHRS, YFSETQ. With 0 bases clipped from V and 9 bases from J, the junction kept 2 bases outside the gene matches. CDR3 bases: TGCGCCAGCAGCTTGGACCTAGCGGGAGGTGAGCAGTTCTTC. Protein product: CASSLDLAGGEQFF. Supplemented by reference TRBV5-1 and TRBJ2-1, the full variable domain reads KAGVTQTPRYLIKTRGQQVTLSCSPISGHRSVSWYQQTPGQGLQFLFEYFSETQRNKGNFPGRFSGRQFSNSRSEMNVSTLELGDSALYLCASSLDLAGGEQFFGPGTRLTVL.

The chain recombines TRBV4-2 with TRBJ2-1; 9 bases align to TRBD2. The germline V gene encodes CDR1 LGHNA and CDR2 YNFKEQ. The length of the CDR3 is 16 residues. J was trimmed by 8 bases and V by 0 bases; bases with no gene match: 8. CDR3 in DNA: TGTGCCAGCAGCCAAGAGCGCGGGAGGGCCGGAGATGAGCAGTTCTTC. Amino acids: CASSQERGRAGDEQFF.